These 9 T cell receptor beta chains were sequenced from one sample in a study of T cells after yellow fever vaccination. Using its own MiXCR run on the 5' RACE reads, TCRdb lists one record per CDR3 protein. The sample yields hundreds of thousands of distinct CDR3 sequences, about 17% seen once. Sequenced material: PBMCs, taken before the yellow fever booster vaccination. Every receptor here comes from a young man who received the YFV17D yellow fever vaccine.

The genes are TRBV7-9 and TRBJ2-7; a weak D match, TRBD2 (6 bases). The CDR3 runs 14 residues. V dropped 1 base and J dropped 4 bases, with 11 bases sitting between them. From germline, CDR1 is SEHNR and CDR2 FQNEAQ (reference sequence). The CDR3 protein is CASSLDHGGYEQYV. The CDR3 nucleotides are TGTGCCAGCAGCTTAGACCACGGGGGATACGAGCAGTACGTC.

The chain carries TRBV7-9 and TRBJ2-2; no firm D call. Germline V gives CDR1 SEHNR, CDR2 FQNEAQ (reference sequence). Deletions cut 10 bases from V and 5 bases from J, with 8 bases between. The length of the CDR3 is 11 residues. The CDR3 DNA reads TGTGCCATAAGGCTTACCGGGGAGCTGTTTTTT. Translating gives CAIRLTGELFF.

This clonotype has only a few counts. This chain links TRBV20-1 with TRBJ1-6; perhaps TRBD1 as D (6 bases). Germline values: CDR1 DFQATT, CDR2 SNEGSKA (reference sequence). V lost 3 bases and J lost 12, with 12 bases in between. The CDR3 is 12 amino acids. CDR3 DNA: TGCAGTGCTAGGGGGGGCTTCGAACCCCTCCACTTT. This encodes CSARGGFEPLHF.

In its sample, this clonotype was seen a few times. The chain recombines TRBV19 with TRBJ2-2; 8 bases are a match to TRBD1. CDR1 and CDR2 (germline): LNHDA, SQIVND (reference sequence). The CDR3 runs 14 residues. The trim removed 6 bases at V and 5 bases at J, leaving 5 bases unmatched. Here the CDR3 DNA reads TGTGCCAGTAGCGACAGGGGTGAAACCGGGGAGCTGTTTTTT. Its translation is CASSDRGETGELFF.

This rearrangement joins TRBV15 to TRBJ1-5; D may be TRBD1 (6 bases). V lost 4 bases and J 7 bases, leaving 11 bases between the germline ends. This CDR3 spans 13 amino acids. Germline assignment: CDR1 LNHNV and CDR2 YYDKDF (reference sequence). The CDR3 coding sequence is TGTGCCACCAGCATAGGGGGGAGGCAGCCCCAGCATTTT. This translates into CATSIGGRQPQHF. The variable domain in full, completed from reference TRBV15 and TRBJ1-5, reads DAMVIQNPRYQVTQFGKPVTLSCSQTLNHNVMYWYQQKSSQAPKLLFHYYDKDFNNEADTPDNFQSRRPNTSFCFLDIRSPGLGDTAMYLCATSIGGRQPQHFGDGTRLSIL.

J is TRBJ1-6 and V is TRBV4-1, with a weak D call TRBD1 (5 bases). The V gene's germline CDR1 is MGHRA and CDR2 YSYEKL. The CDR3 totals 13 residues. The V end lost 8 bases, the J end lost 9 bases, and 14 bases lay between the germline ends. Written as DNA, the CDR3 is TGCGCCAGCGCGTGGGGGGATGGTTCACCCCTCCACTTT. Its protein is CASAWGDGSPLHF.

There are a few counts of this clonotype. The V and J genes are TRBV4-2 and TRBJ2-1; D gene unclear. Deletions cut 0 bases from V and 8 bases from J, with 11 bases between. The CDR3 extends over 14 amino acids. Germline CDR1 LGHNA, CDR2 YNFKEQ. The CDR3 region is CASSQEEVVYEQFF. Written as DNA, the CDR3 is TGTGCCAGCAGCCAAGAAGAGGTGGTCTATGAGCAGTTCTTC.

This clonotype was found a few times. The chain has TRBV7-2 and TRBJ2-1; 12 bases map to TRBD2. Germline CDR1 and CDR2: SGHTA and FQGNSA. This CDR3 is built from 14 residues. After removal of 8 bases from V and 10 bases from J, the junction contained 9 bases not matched to a gene. The CDR3 spells CASGTGTSGLEQFF. DNA of the CDR3: TGTGCCAGCGGGACCGGGACTAGCGGGCTCGAGCAGTTCTTC.

The count of this clonotype is one. The J gene is TRBJ2-4, the V gene TRBV4-1; maybe TRBD2 (6 bases). The ends were cut back, 1 base at V and 5 bases at J, with 9 bases in the middle. Germline lookup yields CDR1 MGHRA and CDR2 YSYEKL. This CDR3 contains 14 residues. The CDR3 reads CASSQVGGENIQYF. The CDR3 nucleotides are TGCGCCAGCAGCCAAGTAGGCGGGGAAAACATTCAGTACTTC.